There are many counts of the clone carrying this TCR beta chain. The antigen is unknown. The CDR3 is made up of 13 amino acids. Germline V gives CDR1 SGHAT, CDR2 FQDESV (reference sequence). Trimming removed 5 bases at V and 0 bases at J, with 8 bases between. The data were obtained in a study of T-cell memory formation after mild COVID-19. Study context: Clusters were largely donor specific.

The study, taken as a whole, reports: Clones that shrank (day 15 to 85) were balanced CD4/CD8, whereas later expanders leaned CD4+. Pre-infection memory harbored some responding clones, suggesting cross-reactive memory joined. CD4+ contracting clones were mainly CM and EM; CD8+ ones, EMRA.

TCRdb re-analysed the 5' RACE reads in MiXCR, keeping a single row per CDR3 protein. In the table there are fewer than 75,000 distinct CDR3 sequences, more than 9% of which are singletons. Source material: PBMCs or a T cell subset sorted from them (not recorded which). The chain is built from TRBV11-1 and TRBJ2-7; D gene uncertain. The TCR was taken from a man aged 18-30 years who had mild COVID-19 (a few samples of this study predate the infection). Cell type and time point are not known. CDR3 loop: CASSRDVSYEQYV. CDR3 coding DNA: TGTGCCAGCAGCCGTGACGTCTCCTACGAGCAGTACGTC.